The source of this T cell receptor beta chain is a study of graft-versus-host responses after intestinal transplantation. Study context: Recipients underwent multivisceral, liver-intestinal, or isolated intestinal transplants. Anti-thymocyte globulin induction was given to all recipients, followed by tacrolimus and steroids for two to four years.

Comment on this clone: No antigen is known for it.

Study conclusions and caveats: The marrow of recipients harbored GvH clones, and ileum or blood showed some of them first. Peak circulating GvH clone levels were associated with early post-transplant HvG declines.

TCRdb's table, derived via immunoSEQ multiplex PCR, lists solely in-frame clones and lacks some. Of around 96,000 clones listed, roughly nine tenths were seen once; the top ten hold roughly 0.15%. Germline lookup yields CDR1 MDHEN and CDR2 SYDVKM. The CDR3 has 14 residues. Unmatched junction bases numbered 4, after V lost 5 bases and J lost 9 bases. The receptor comes from a human donor who received an intestinal transplant. The chain couples TRBV28 to TRBJ2-2; the match to TRBD2 covers 12 bases. The specimen comprised unstimulated CD4+ T cells sorted from spleen or lymph node cells, sampled before intestinal transplant. CDR3 nucleotides: TGTGCCAGCAGTCCTGGACTAGCGGGAAGGGAGCTGTTTTTT. Translated, it gives CASSPGLAGRELFF.